One sample yielded the 30 T cell receptor beta chains listed below, sequenced in a study of HIV-infected patients and healthy controls. TCRdb re-derived calls from the 5' RACE reads in MiXCR, one entry per CDR3 protein. The sample includes under 70,000 distinct CDR3 sequences, under 25% seen only once; the top ten take 1.1% to 1.5%. The sequenced sample consisted of CD4+ T cells from blood. The receptors come from a human donor in good health.

This clonotype was observed a few times. The chain is built from TRBV2 and TRBJ2-1; D is unclear. The CDR3 has 12 amino acids. Per germline, CDR1 SNHLY and CDR2 FYNNEI. V lost 4 bases to trimming and J lost 9 bases, with 10 bases between them. The CDR3 loop reads CASSAERIEQFF. CDR3 coding DNA: TGTGCCAGCAGTGCTGAGAGGATTGAGCAGTTCTTC.

V is TRBV9 and J is TRBJ1-5; tentatively, D is TRBD1 (6 bases). This CDR3 is 14 amino acids long. CDR1 SGDLS and CDR2 YYNGEE come from the germline V gene. Trimming left V 1 base short and J 5 bases short, with 10 bases between. This CDR3 is CASSVMAGDQPQHF. The CDR3 bases are TGTGCCAGCAGCGTAATGGCAGGGGATCAGCCCCAGCATTTT.

The chain is built from TRBV24-1 and TRBJ2-1; tentatively, D is TRBD1 or TRBD2 (5 bases each). The length of the CDR3 is 15 residues. Germline CDR1 reads KGHDR; CDR2 reads SFDVKD. V was cut by 6 bases and J by 9 bases, with 20 bases left in between. DNA for the CDR3: TGTGCCACCAGTTCAAGGTTTGGGGGAGACGTTGAGCAGTTCTTC. It encodes CATSSRFGGDVEQFF.

J is TRBJ1-3 and V is TRBV18; the D is unclear. From germline, CDR1 is KGHSH and CDR2 LQKENI. The CDR3 has 15 amino acids. V was shortened by 4 bases and J by 0 bases, with 10 bases between the two germline ends. CDR3 DNA: TGTGCCAGCTCACTCCCCCCCAGCTCTGGAAACACCATATATTTT. As protein: CASSLPPSSGNTIYF.

The V call is TRBV7-8, the J call TRBJ2-4, with D possibly being TRBD1 (7 bases). Germline values: CDR1 SGHVS, CDR2 FQNEAQ. CDR3 length equals 15 residues. Trimming stripped 1 base from V and 3 bases from J, with 10 bases between. CDR3 sequence: CASSLDRGGKNIQYF. The DNA for the CDR3 is TGTGCCAGCAGCTTAGACAGGGGAGGCAAAAACATTCAGTACTTC.

The genes are TRBV12-3 or TRBV12-4 and TRBJ2-1; D unresolved. V was shortened by 3 bases and J by 9 bases, with 6 bases between the two germline ends. The CDR3 has 11 amino acids. The CDR3 protein is CASSFGREQFF. CDR3 sequence (DNA): TGTGCCAGCAGTTTTGGTCGTGAGCAGTTCTTC.

This rearrangement joins TRBV24-1 to TRBJ2-1; tentative D call: TRBD1 (6 bases). This CDR3 comprises 15 residues. Trimming took 5 bases from V and 0 from J, leaving 10 bases between them. Per germline, CDR1 KGHDR and CDR2 SFDVKD. The CDR3 nucleotides are TGTGCCACCAGTGGAGGGGGAGCCTCCTACAATGAGCAGTTCTTC. It encodes CATSGGGASYNEQFF.

By proportion, this clonotype is medium-sized. V and J are TRBV6-5 and TRBJ1-1, with TRBD1 as a possible D gene (5 bases). The germline V gene has CDR1 MNHEY and CDR2 SVGAGI. Trimming removed 8 bases at V and 5 bases at J, with 15 bases between. The CDR3 runs to 13 residues. Here the CDR3 reads CASAHGGVTEAFF. In nucleotides, the CDR3 is TGTGCCAGCGCCCATGGGGGGGTGACTGAAGCTTTCTTT.

This clonotype was picked up many times. V gene TRBV3-1 combines with J gene TRBJ1-2; TRBD1 might be the D (5 bases). The V gene lost 1 base and the J gene lost 6 bases, with 9 bases spanning the gap. The CDR3 has 13 amino acids. CDR1 and CDR2 from the germline V gene are LGHDT and YNNKEL (reference sequence). This CDR3 is CASSQAGTHGYTF. CDR3 in DNA: TGTGCCAGCAGCCAAGCAGGGACGCATGGCTACACCTTC.

This clonotype was recorded many times. V and J are TRBV11-2 and TRBJ1-5; D not resolved. The CDR3 is made up of 14 amino acids. Trimming removed 5 bases at V and 5 bases at J, with 13 bases between. Germline values: CDR1 SGHAT, CDR2 FQNNGV. CDR3 amino acids: CASSREAGDQPQHF. In DNA, the CDR3 is TGTGCCAGCAGCCGGGAAGCGGGAGATCAGCCCCAGCATTTT.

This clonotype appeared a few times. The gene calls are TRBV4-1 and TRBJ2-4; weak D call: TRBD2 (5 bases). V lost 5 bases, J lost 3 bases, and 17 bases lay in between. CDR1 is MGHRA, CDR2 YSYEKL, per germline. CDR3 size: 16 residues. CDR3 loop: CASSALGGGVKNIQYF. CDR3 DNA: TGCGCCAGCAGCGCCCTAGGAGGAGGAGTCAAAAACATTCAGTACTTC.

The chain uses TRBV7-8 and TRBJ2-5; D gene uncertain. The CDR3 covers 15 residues. V shed 6 bases and J shed 2 bases, with 16 bases lying between them. Germline values: CDR1 SGHVS, CDR2 FQNEAQ. CDR3 loop: CASRPGRMIQETQYF. The CDR3 DNA reads TGTGCCAGCAGACCAGGACGTATGATTCAAGAGACCCAGTACTTC.

This clonotype showed up many times. This chain connects TRBV10-3 to TRBJ1-6; 12 bases agree with TRBD1. There are 19 residues in the CDR3. The J segment lost 1 base and the V segment lost 6 bases, leaving 10 bases of the junction unmatched. Germline CDR1 reads ENHRY; CDR2 reads SYGVKD. The CDR3 is CAISERGQGARSYNSPLHF. The CDR3, as DNA: TGTGCCATCAGCGAAAGGGGACAGGGGGCGCGTTCCTATAATTCACCCCTCCACTTT.

V is TRBV5-4 and J is TRBJ1-4; D call uncertain. The V end was cut by 4 bases, the J end by 0 bases, with 7 bases between. The CDR3 is made up of 14 amino acids. Per the germline V gene, CDR1 is SGHNT and CDR2 is YYREEE (reference sequence). CDR3: CASSPTATNEKLFF. CDR3 in DNA: TGTGCCAGCAGCCCAACTGCAACTAATGAAAAACTGTTTTTT.

The rearrangement uses TRBV12-3 or TRBV12-4 and TRBJ2-1, with 14 bases matching TRBD2. The CDR3 covers 15 residues. V shed 6 bases, J shed 7 bases, and the junction held 5 bases outside the gene matches. CDR3 coding DNA: TGTGCCAGCAGGGGGACTAGCGGGGGCGTTAATGAGCAGTTCTTC. Its translation: CASRGTSGGVNEQFF.

A note on this clonotype: With a much larger clone just one base away, this may be a read error. Given the absence of the conserved phenylalanine or tryptophan at the CDR3 end, a read error is likely. This chain joins TRBV6-6 and TRBJ2-7, with TRBD1 matching over 9 bases. With 5 bases clipped from V and 7 bases from J, the junction kept 6 bases outside the gene matches. Germline CDR1 MNHNY, CDR2 SVGAGI (reference sequence). There are 13 residues in the CDR3. The CDR3 loop is CASSGTGSREQYL. CDR3 nucleotides: TGTGCCAGCAGTGGGACAGGGTCACGAGAGCAGTACCTC.

The table lists this clonotype with many counts. The chain is built from TRBV11-2 and TRBJ2-7; D is possibly TRBD1 or TRBD2 (5 bases each). The germline V gene encodes CDR1 SGHAT and CDR2 FQNNGV. The CDR3 is 20 amino acids. V dropped 5 bases and J dropped 3 bases, with 32 bases sitting between them. The CDR3 is CASSPPLEGRLQYTFYEQYF. CDR3 DNA: TGTGCCAGCAGCCCCCCCCTCGAGGGGCGCTTGCAATATACCTTCTACGAGCAGTACTTC.

Many counts were recorded for this clonotype. The CDR3 region is CASSPGLADSRYTQYF. The DNA for the CDR3 is TGTGCCAGCAGCCCGGGACTAGCGGATTCAAGGTATACGCAGTATTTT. V gene TRBV28 combines with J gene TRBJ2-3, with TRBD2 matching 11 bases. Germline trimming cut 6 bases from V and 7 bases from J; bases unmatched to any gene: 12. Germline CDR1 MDHEN, CDR2 SYDVKM. The CDR3 extends over 16 amino acids.

The rearrangement links TRBV6-6 to TRBJ2-7; no firm D call. The germline V gene encodes CDR1 MNHNY and CDR2 SVGAGI (reference sequence). CDR3 length equals 12 residues. Trimming took 2 bases from V and 4 from J, leaving 6 bases between them. The CDR3 sequence is CASSYPSYEQYF. CDR3 bases: TGTGCCAGCAGTTACCCCTCGTACGAGCAGTACTTC.

The rearrangement links TRBV25-1 to TRBJ2-4; weak D call: TRBD1 (5 bases). Germline V gene lookup returns CDR1 MGHDK and CDR2 SYGVNS. The CDR3 is 11 amino acids. Deletions cut 5 bases from V and 12 bases from J, with 11 bases between. The CDR3 DNA is TGTGCCAGCAGTAAGGGGCAGACTCAGTACTTC. It specifies CASSKGQTQYF.

This clonotype was observed a handful of times. The chain joins TRBV6-6 to TRBJ1-1; unclear D gene. V was trimmed by 2 bases and J by 1 base, leaving 2 bases between them. Germline CDR1 is MNHNY and CDR2 is SVGAGI (reference sequence). The CDR3 totals 12 residues. CDR3: CASSYRNTEAFF. The CDR3 DNA follows: TGTGCCAGCAGTTACAGGAACACTGAAGCTTTCTTT.

The chain couples TRBV12-3 or TRBV12-4 to TRBJ1-5, with D tentatively TRBD1 (5 bases). The CDR3 is 15 amino acids. Deletions cut 2 bases from V and 2 bases from J, with 10 bases between. The CDR3 nucleotides read TGTGCCAGCAGTTTATTGGGGGTAGGCAATCAGCCCCAGCATTTT. Translation gives CASSLLGVGNQPQHF.

This clonotype was detected ten times or more. The chain joins TRBV6-5 to TRBJ1-3, with 7 bases lining up with TRBD1. The CDR3 spans 16 residues. The germline V gene encodes CDR1 MNHEY and CDR2 SVGAGI. V was clipped by 4 bases and J by 2 bases; unmatched bases: 8. This CDR3 reads CASSSNPGGTGNTIYF. CDR3 DNA sequence: TGTGCCAGCAGTTCAAACCCAGGGGGAACTGGAAACACCATATATTTT.

This clonotype has just a few counts. The chain combines TRBV25-1 with TRBJ2-5, with 7 bases matching TRBD1. Losses at the gene ends were 5 bases for V and 4 bases for J; bases not matched to a gene: 7. CDR1 and CDR2 (germline): MGHDK, SYGVNS. The CDR3 consists of 14 residues. CDR3 sequence reads: CASSNRGLGETQYF. The DNA of the CDR3 is TGTGCCAGCAGTAACAGGGGTTTGGGAGAGACCCAGTACTTC.

This clonotype showed up many times. This rearrangement joins TRBV9 to TRBJ1-5; TRBD1 might be the D (5 bases). The germline V gene has CDR1 SGDLS and CDR2 YYNGEE. This CDR3 is 16 amino acids long. V shed 7 bases and J shed 5 bases, with 22 bases lying between them. Here the CDR3 DNA reads TGTGCCAGCGCCCCCGGTGACAGTGGGGCATATCAGCCCCAGCATTTT. As protein: CASAPGDSGAYQPQHF. Full variable domain (outside the CDR3, taken from reference TRBV9 and TRBJ1-5): DSGVTQTPKHLITATGQRVTLRCSPRSGDLSVYWYQQSLDQGLQFLIQYYNGEERAKGNILERFSAQQFPDLHSELNLSSLELGDSALYFCASAPGDSGAYQPQHFGDGTRLSIL.

This clonotype showed up just a few times. This chain uses TRBV6-5 with TRBJ2-1; the match to TRBD2 covers 14 bases. This CDR3 contains 17 residues. Germline CDR1 MNHEY, CDR2 SVGAGI. The V segment lost 6 bases and the J segment 5 bases; nucleotides outside the gene matches: 9. CDR3 coding DNA: TGTGCCAGCAGAGGACTAGCGGGGGGTTATGGGGACAATGAGCAGTTCTTC. Amino acids: CASRGLAGGYGDNEQFF.

This clonotype was found many times. The rearrangement uses TRBV6-5 and TRBJ1-1, with 8 bases lining up with TRBD1. V lost 1 base, J lost 5 bases, and 9 bases stayed unmatched. The CDR3 has 16 residues. Germline V CDR1 and CDR2: MNHEY, SVGAGI. The CDR3 DNA reads as TGTGCCAGCAGTTACTTTCGTCGGACAGGGTTAACTGAAGCTTTCTTT. This encodes CASSYFRRTGLTEAFF.

This clonotype came up a few times. The chain links TRBV5-1 to TRBJ2-3, with 9 bases identical to TRBD1. J was trimmed by 3 bases and V by 4 bases; bases with no gene match: 6. The CDR3 totals 15 residues. CDR1 SGHRS and CDR2 YFSETQ come from the germline V gene. This CDR3 reads CASSPTGGITDTQYF. The CDR3 DNA reads TGCGCCAGCAGCCCAACAGGGGGCATTACAGATACGCAGTATTTT.

This clonotype was observed many times. The V call is TRBV29-1, the J call TRBJ1-5, with a possible D match to TRBD1 (6 bases). This CDR3 is built from 14 residues. Germline V gene data show CDR1 as SQVTM and CDR2 as ANQGSEA. V shed 6 bases and J shed 3 bases, with 15 bases lying between them. CDR3 region: CSVAVGGVNQPQHF. In DNA, the CDR3 is TGCAGCGTCGCCGTCGGGGGCGTCAATCAGCCCCAGCATTTT.

This clonotype was observed at least ten times. This chain uses TRBV19 with TRBJ2-3, with no clear D. V was pared by 4 bases and J by 4 bases, with 18 bases between. The CDR3 has 16 amino acids. Germline lookup yields CDR1 LNHDA and CDR2 SQIVND (reference sequence). The CDR3 loop reads CASSKQPNIAADTQYF. CDR3 sequence (DNA): TGTGCCAGTAGTAAACAACCCAATATTGCAGCAGATACGCAGTATTTT. The full variable domain, its missing parts supplied by reference TRBV19 and TRBJ2-3, is DGGITQSPKYLFRKEGQNVTLSCEQNLNHDAMYWYRQDPGQGLRLIYYSQIVNDFQKGDIAEGYSVSREKKESFPLTVTSAQKNPTAFYLCASSKQPNIAADTQYFGPGTRLTVL.